The source of this T cell receptor (beta chain) is a study of PD-1 blockade in classical Hodgkin lymphoma (dated by TCRdb to about 2020). In the study overall: Nivolumab dosing was 3 mg/kg intravenously every 2 weeks, continuing until either disease progression or unacceptable toxicity. To define a peripheral blood immune signature of response to PD-1 blockade in classical Hodgkin lymphoma, the study combined TCR beta sequencing with CyTOF.

The time point label, read with the paper, signifies: cycle 1 day 1 (C1D1), immediately before nivolumab initiation. All trial patients had relapsed after autologous stem cell transplantation, with cohorts A, B and C differing in prior brentuximab vedotin exposure. Magnetic negative selection with a Miltenyi CD4+ T cell isolation kit was used to purify CD4+ T cells from thawed PBMCs. The trial cohort included fewer than 65 patients with relapsed/refractory classical Hodgkin lymphoma, and each patient had a best overall response of complete response, partial response or progressive disease. In the multi-cohort phase II CheckMate 205 trial, trial patients received single-agent nivolumab. Best overall response was determined by an independent review committee according to the 2007 International Working Group response criteria. Trial PBMCs were collected just before the start of nivolumab (C1D1) and during therapy at cycle 2 day 1 and cycle 4 day 1. Peripheral blood was collected in 8 mL Vacutainer Cell Preparation Tubes, from which PBMCs were isolated by centrifugation and then cryopreserved. Purified CD4+ and CD8+ fractions were prepared only for cases in which an additional PBMC sample was available. Magnetically labelled cells were removed on LS columns in a quadroMACS separator, and the flow-through was retained as the purified fraction.

Remarks on this clone: It has no known antigen specificity. One base away there is no much larger clone; base qualities are not given.

The CDR3 contains 15 residues, cysteine and phenylalanine counted. Solely the CDR3 DNA is kept, with 45 bases framed from the first base. Sequences LGHNA (CDR1) and YSLEER (CDR2) are obtained from the germline V gene. A distance of 15 bases separates the germline ends of V and J, which lose 0 bases and 7 bases respectively. Genomic DNA was extracted with the Qiagen DNeasy kit from unsorted PBMCs and from negatively selected CD4+ and CD8+ fractions. Using primers that anneal to V and J segments, immunoSEQ multiplex PCR amplified the TCR beta CDR3 regions. A synthetic immune receptor repertoire was used to minimize amplification bias, and any residual bias was removed computationally once sequencing was done. Regarding the original processing steps: Custom Python scripts were used to quantify repertoire diversity as the Shannon entropy index. Unsorted, CD4+ and CD8+ repertoires were analyzed separately, except in combined analyses where CD4+ and CD8+ sequences were merged in silico. Clonal expansion was defined as at least a 2-fold frequency increase after treatment relative to C1D1, with a pseudocount of 0.5 for undetected baseline clones. Clones with 0 or 1 copy at C1D1 were classified as singleton clones, and clones with 2 or more copies were classified as non-singleton clones. By matching protein sequences in sorted samples from the same patient, clones expanded in unsorted samples were annotated as CD4+, CD8+ or unknown. Wilcoxon tests were applied to paired samples to test diversity changes from C1D1 to C4D1. TCRdb holds this immuneACCESS table with in-frame rearrangements only. Some clones are missing; in checked studies, unresolved V genes explain under half, and the rest has no known cause. That table furnishes V, J and clone size, whereas the DNA furnished D and trimming. The table for this sample lists about 27,000 clones; roughly 80% of them were counted only once. Together, the top ten hold around 2.3% of the sample.

Overall study outcomes, separate from this receptor: The study covered only a single clinical trial cohort, and the causes of the repertoire differences, possibly disease activity or prior therapy, were still not defined. CD4+ but not CD8+ TCR diversity rose significantly by C4D1 (p=0.0027 vs p=0.16), most apparent in complete responders (p=0.02). Baseline diversity similar to that of newly diagnosed patients was observed in trial patients achieving complete response, whereas significantly lower diversity was observed in partial responders and progressors. Patients starting nivolumab less than 1 year after ASCT had lower diversity and were excluded from later analyses to avoid confounding by immune reconstitution. Baseline TCR diversity was reported to be lower in newly diagnosed patients than in healthy donors and to be lower still in relapsed/refractory patients.

Material: CD4+ T cells from blood, obtained at baseline. The sequence joins TRBV4-3 to TRBJ2-5, with the D gene call left open. The clonotype originates from a human donor with classical Hodgkin lymphoma. The DNA sequence is given as TGCGCCAGCAGCCAAGAACGTCGCGGAGATGGGACCCAGTACTTC. Its protein product is CASSQERRGDGTQYF.